This T cell receptor beta chain was identified in a study of shared clonotypes between healthy human individuals. This CDR3 has 14 residues. Trimming cost V 2 bases and J 7 bases, with 11 bases left between them. CDR1 is SEHNR, CDR2 FQNEAQ, per germline (reference sequence). TCRdb's copy holds only in-frame clones and misses some; the assay was immunoSEQ multiplex PCR. The data contain about 980,000 clones, over 75% of them singletons. The study, taken as a whole, reports: Clonotype sharing among donors likely depends on sequencing depth. Naive CD4 clonotypes overlapped across a handful of donors at roughly 5.1%. Shared clonotypes across all four donors exceeded non-shared ones in generation probability.

With respect to this clone: Its antigen is currently unknown.

Sequencing was carried out using memory CD4+ T cells sorted from blood. This sample's subset: CD45RA-negative fraction. This chain connects TRBV7-9 to TRBJ2-2; D gene uncertain. This clonotype was sampled from a man younger than 35 in good health. Here the CDR3 DNA reads TGTGCCAGCAGCTTAAACATGGGGATCGGGGAGCTGTTTTTT. The encoded protein is CASSLNMGIGELFF. The variable domain in full, with the rest retrieved from reference TRBV7-9 and TRBJ2-2, is DTGVSQNPRHKITKRGQNVTFRCDPISEHNRLYWYRQTLGQGPEFLTYFQNEAQLEKSRLLSDRFSAERPKGSFSTLEIQRTEQGDSAMYLCASSLNMGIGELFFGEGSRLTVL.